The entry below gives a single T cell receptor (beta chain) sequence along with its context. TCRdb processed the RT-PCR reads anew with MiXCR; each CDR3 protein has one entry. The sample records about 680,000 distinct CDR3 sequences, around 14% being singletons. The V end was cut by 2 bases, the J end by 2 bases, with 13 bases between. CDR1 is MNHEY, CDR2 SMNVEV, per germline (reference sequence). This CDR3 is built from 15 residues. The chain is built from TRBV27 and TRBJ2-7; maybe TRBD2 (5 bases). The sequenced sample consisted of memory CD4+ T cells from blood. The sequence derives from a female donor in good health, serving as a healthy control. The CDR3 region is CASSLRGNNPYEQYF. Written as DNA, the CDR3 is TGTGCCAGCAGTTTAAGAGGGAATAACCCCTACGAGCAGTACTTC.